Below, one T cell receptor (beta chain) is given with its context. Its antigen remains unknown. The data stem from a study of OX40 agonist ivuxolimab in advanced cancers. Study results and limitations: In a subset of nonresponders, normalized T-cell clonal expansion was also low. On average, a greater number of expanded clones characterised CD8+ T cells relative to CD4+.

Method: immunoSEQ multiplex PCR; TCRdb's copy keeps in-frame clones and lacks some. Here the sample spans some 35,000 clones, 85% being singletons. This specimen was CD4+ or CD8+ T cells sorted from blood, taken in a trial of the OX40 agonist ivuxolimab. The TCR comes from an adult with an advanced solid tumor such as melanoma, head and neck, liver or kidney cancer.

CDR3 in amino acids: CAWSVSAVRSYEQYF. DNA for the CDR3: TGTGCCTGGAGTGTATCTGCGGTTCGCTCCTACGAGCAGTACTTC. The chain links TRBV30 to TRBJ2-7; D not resolved. The V end was cut by 0 bases, the J end by 0 bases, with 12 bases between. The CDR3 totals 15 residues. Germline values: CDR1 GTSNPN, CDR2 SVGIG (reference sequence).